This T cell receptor (beta chain) emerged from a study of OX40 agonist ivuxolimab in advanced cancers. About the research overall: Recorded diagnoses for dose-escalation patients were hepatocellular carcinoma, melanoma, renal cell or head and neck cancer.

This CDR3 region has 15 residues. Germline V gene lookup returns CDR1 SNHLY and CDR2 FYNNEI. V gave up 6 bases and J gave up 5 bases, with 17 bases separating them. Here immunoSEQ multiplex PCR was the method, and the copy in TCRdb shows in-frame clones only, minus some. The table has around 40,000 clones, approximately 84% seen once. Drawing of blood for sampling happened at baseline, at cycle 4 day 1, and at cycle 7 day 1. Study-level findings and limits: Clonal expansion among partial responders at 0.1-3.0 mg/kg ranked near the lowest. Expanded peripheral T-cell antigen specificity went undetermined.

Comment on this clone: As yet, its antigen is unknown.

The material sequenced was CD4+ or CD8+ T cells sorted from blood, taken in a trial of the OX40 agonist ivuxolimab. The chain joins TRBV2 to TRBJ1-5; D uncertain. This receptor was obtained from an adult with an advanced solid tumor such as melanoma, head and neck, liver or kidney cancer. This CDR3 is CASSGQVSEDQPQHF. CDR3 DNA: TGTGCCAGCAGCGGCCAGGTATCGGAAGATCAGCCCCAGCATTTT.